This T cell receptor beta chain is from a study of identical twins' blood T cells. About this clonotype: The target antigen is unknown.

CDR3 length equals 14 residues. V was shortened by 6 bases and J by 4 bases, with 15 bases between the two germline ends. In the original workflow: Per-library CDR3 reads ranged about 2.2 to 3.6 million; clonotypes, ~100,000 to ~550,000. TCRdb used MiXCR to reprocess the 5' RACE reads, holding one entry per CDR3 protein. In this record, the V and J calls reflect TCRdb's handling and not the investigators' own analysis. The table includes hundreds of thousands of distinct CDR3 sequences, 28% detected once. Whole-study findings and limits: Twins shared more top CDR3 clonotypes than unrelated donors did. Shared environment remains a possible cause of twin similarity.

Six healthy women, forming three identical twin pairs, donated samples. The sequence derives from a woman between 18 and 55 years old in good health. The sample taken for sequencing was PBMCs. This sequence joins TRBV12-3 or TRBV12-4 and TRBJ1-2, with a weak D call TRBD1 (5 bases). The CDR3 nucleotides are TGTGCCAGCAGCAAGGGGTCTCGGACCTATGGCTACACCTTC. Its translation: CASSKGSRTYGYTF.